The 10 T cell receptor beta chains in this list originate from one sample, sequenced in a study of response to subunit inactivated influenza vaccine. One entry per CDR3 protein results from TCRdb running MiXCR on the RT-PCR reads. The profile covers 710,000 or so distinct CDR3 sequences, with approximately 15% appearing a single time and around 10% taken by the ten largest. Sequenced material: PBMCs from blood, taken 11 to 12 days after vaccination. These receptors all come from a man aged 50-59 years who received an inactivated influenza vaccine.

In this sample, this clonotype turned up a few times. The V call is TRBV28, the J call TRBJ2-6, with D hard to call. Trimming took 5 bases from V and 0 from J, leaving 20 bases between them. This CDR3 comprises 19 residues. The germline gives CDR1 MDHEN, CDR2 SYDVKM. CDR3 sequence reads: CASSPPPQLSPSGANVLTF. The CDR3 DNA is TGTGCCAGCAGTCCGCCTCCACAGCTATCTCCCTCTGGGGCCAACGTCCTGACTTTC.

In this sample, this clonotype turned up a few times. This chain joins TRBV7-3 and TRBJ2-1; 9 positions agree with TRBD1. In germline, CDR1 is SGHTA, CDR2 FQGTGA. The CDR3 sequence is 14 residues long. Trimming removed 5 bases from V and 8 bases from J; junction bases left unmatched: 7. As DNA, the CDR3 is TGTGCCAGCAGCCTTGGGACAGGGAACCATGAGCAGTTCTTC. Amino acid sequence: CASSLGTGNHEQFF. Full variable domain (outside the CDR3, taken from reference TRBV7-3 and TRBJ2-1): GAGVSQTPSNKVTEKGKYVELRCDPISGHTALYWYRQSLGQGPEFLIYFQGTGAADDSGLPNDRFFAVRPEGSVSTLKIQRTERGDSAVYLCASSLGTGNHEQFFGPGTRLTVL.

This clonotype was counted a few times. This chain joins TRBV7-9 and TRBJ2-3; TRBD1 or TRBD2 may be the D gene (5 bases each). CDR1 and CDR2 from the germline V gene are SEHNR and FQNEAQ (reference sequence). V shed 5 bases and J shed 5 bases, with 23 bases lying between them. The CDR3 consists of 17 residues. This chain's CDR3 is CASSTPPGPRWGDTQYF. The CDR3 nucleotides read TGTGCCAGCAGCACACCTCCGGGACCCAGATGGGGAGATACGCAGTATTTT.

There are a few counts of this clonotype. The gene calls are TRBV10-2 and TRBJ1-2; 7 bases fit TRBD1. Trimming cost V 6 bases and J 3 bases; bases outside gene matches: 7. The CDR3 runs to 14 residues. Germline lookup yields CDR1 WSHSY and CDR2 SAAADI. CDR3 sequence reads: CASRMDRNDYGYTF. The CDR3 coding sequence is TGCGCCAGCAGGATGGACAGGAATGACTATGGCTACACCTTC.

This clonotype was recorded a few times. The chain links TRBV29-1 to TRBJ2-1, with D tentatively TRBD1 (7 bases). Germline CDR1 reads SQVTM; CDR2 reads ANQGSEA. The CDR3 runs to 14 residues. V was clipped by 5 bases and J by 4 bases, with 15 bases between them. The CDR3 reads CSVPRGEGYNEQFF. CDR3 bases: TGCAGCGTTCCCAGGGGGGAAGGTTACAATGAGCAGTTCTTC.

This clonotype was seen a few times. V usage is TRBV15 and J usage is TRBJ2-1, with D perhaps assigned TRBD1 or TRBD2 (5 bases each). V gave up 9 bases and J gave up 3 bases, with 24 bases separating them. The CDR3 extends over 17 amino acids. Germline values: CDR1 LNHNV, CDR2 YYDKDF (reference sequence). The CDR3 DNA is TGTGCCACTACGACAGTCCGGGGCGCGCAGGGCTACAATGAGCAGTTCTTC. Encoded protein: CATTTVRGAQGYNEQFF. Combining the CDR3 with reference TRBV15 and TRBJ2-1 gives the whole variable domain DAMVIQNPRYQVTQFGKPVTLSCSQTLNHNVMYWYQQKSSQAPKLLFHYYDKDFNNEADTPDNFQSRRPNTSFCFLDIRSPGLGDTAMYLCATTTVRGAQGYNEQFFGPGTRLTVL.

In this sample, this clonotype turned up once. The chain employs TRBV20-1 and TRBJ2-1, with a tentative D call TRBD2 (5 bases). V dropped 6 bases and J dropped 10 bases, with 25 bases sitting between them. Germline CDR1 DFQATT, CDR2 SNEGSKA (reference sequence). There are 15 residues in the CDR3. DNA of the CDR3: TGCAGTGCCCCGGGCCGCGGGCCCCCCCATATGGAGCAGTTCTTC. Its translation: CSAPGRGPPHMEQFF.

V usage is TRBV20-1 and J usage is TRBJ2-6; 7 nucleotides agree with TRBD2. The CDR3 contains 14 residues. Trimming took 6 bases from V and 2 from J; bases not matched to a gene: 4. CDR1 and CDR2 (germline): DFQATT, SNEGSKA (reference sequence). CDR3 DNA: TGCAGTGCGGGCGGGGGACCTGGGGCCAACGTCCTGACTTTC. Translated: CSAGGGPGANVLTF.

This clonotype was found many times. The chain combines TRBV5-1 with TRBJ2-5; D gene uncertain. Germline CDR1 SGHRS, CDR2 YFSETQ. Trimming removed 4 bases at V and 5 bases at J, with 12 bases between. This CDR3 contains 13 residues. This CDR3 is CASSPPRRETQYF. Here the CDR3 DNA reads TGCGCCAGCAGCCCCCCCCGTAGGGAGACCCAGTACTTC. Combining the CDR3 with reference TRBV5-1 and TRBJ2-5 gives the whole variable domain KAGVTQTPRYLIKTRGQQVTLSCSPISGHRSVSWYQQTPGQGLQFLFEYFSETQRNKGNFPGRFSGRQFSNSRSEMNVSTLELGDSALYLCASSPPRRETQYFGPGTRLLVL.

This chain joins TRBV7-9 and TRBJ2-7; D possibly matches TRBD1 or TRBD2 (5 bases each). CDR1 is SEHNR and CDR2 is FQNEAQ in the germline V gene (reference sequence). Trimming removed 5 bases from V and 2 bases from J, with 13 bases in between. The length of the CDR3 is 14 residues. This CDR3 is CASSRPGRAYEQYF. The CDR3 coding sequence is TGTGCCAGCAGCCGACCGGGACGGGCCTACGAGCAGTACTTC.